Below, one T cell receptor beta chain is given with its context. This record belongs to a study of T-cell reconstitution after alpha-beta-depleted transplantation in children. Unique molecular identifiers were used to barcode this TCRbeta library. Each CDR3 protein gets one entry after TCRdb re-called the PCR reads with MiXCR. The sample yields 300,000 or so distinct CDR3 sequences, more than 8% seen once. The germline V gene has CDR1 SEHNR and CDR2 FQNEAQ (reference sequence). V was cut by 5 bases and J by 4 bases, with 13 bases left in between. There are 14 residues in the CDR3. The V gene is TRBV7-9, the J gene TRBJ2-3; no clear D gene. This sequence originates from a human donor who donated a stem cell graft to a child with SCID. Material: PBMCs from the stem cell graft donor, obtained from the stem cell graft. CDR3 sequence: CASSPTPSPDTQYF. DNA of the CDR3: TGTGCCAGCAGCCCAACCCCAAGTCCAGATACGCAGTATTTT.